This T cell receptor (beta chain) was recovered during a study of PD-1 blockade in mismatch repair-deficient tumors. The data were produced by immunoSEQ multiplex PCR, yet TCRdb's version contains in-frame clones alone and is incomplete. The sample has some 9,700 clones, less than 90% seen once. CDR1 and CDR2 (germline): MNHEY, SMNVEV (reference sequence). The CDR3 is 17 amino acids. V lost 4 bases to trimming and J lost 2 bases; unmatched junction nucleotides: 8. Note on this clone: The antigen is unknown.

Documented time point: approximately ten-day in vitro stimulation with candidate mutation-associated neoantigen peptide 1. The sample in question was cells cultured in vitro, obtained from a patient treated with pembrolizumab. The clonotype originates from an adult with mismatch repair-deficient cancer. V and J are TRBV27 and TRBJ2-1; 10 positions agree with TRBD1. The CDR3 region has the DNA TGTGCCAGCAGTTCTGGTCCGGGACAGGGGACCTACAATGAGCAGTTCTTC. Translation gives CASSSGPGQGTYNEQFF.